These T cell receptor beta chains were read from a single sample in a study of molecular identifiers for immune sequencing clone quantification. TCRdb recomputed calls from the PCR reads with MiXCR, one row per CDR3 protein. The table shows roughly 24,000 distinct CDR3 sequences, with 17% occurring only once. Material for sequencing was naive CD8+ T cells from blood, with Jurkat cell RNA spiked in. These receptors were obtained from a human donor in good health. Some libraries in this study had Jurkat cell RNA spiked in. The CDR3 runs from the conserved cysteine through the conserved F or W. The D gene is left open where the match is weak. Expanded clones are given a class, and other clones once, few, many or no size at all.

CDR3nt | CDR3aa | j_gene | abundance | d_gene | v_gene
TGTGCCAGCAGCTTAATTGGAGGCATACTCTCTGGAAACACCATATATTTT | CASSLIGGILSGNTIYF | TRBJ1-3 | many | . | TRBV7-9
TGTGCCACCCTGCGGGGGGGCCTCACAGATACGCAGTATTTT | CATLRGGLTDTQYF | TRBJ2-3 | many | TRBD2 | TRBV6-2/TRBV6-3
TGTGCCAGCAGCGAGGACACCTACGAGCAGTACTTC | CASSEDTYEQYF | TRBJ2-7 | . | . | TRBV7-9
TGTGCCAGCAGTTTAAGTCACAATCAGCCCCAGCATTTT | CASSLSHNQPQHF | TRBJ1-5 | many | . | TRBV27
TGTGCCAGCAGCCAGATGGGACAAAGCCTGGACACTGAAGCTTTCTTT | CASSQMGQSLDTEAFF | TRBJ1-1 | many | . | TRBV13
TGTGCCAGCAGCATTGCCGGGACAAAGACTGGAAACACCATATATTTT | CASSIAGTKTGNTIYF | TRBJ1-3 | many | . | TRBV6-1
TGTGCCAGCAGCCCCCGACAGCTCTCTGGGGCCAACGTCCTGACTTTC | CASSPRQLSGANVLTF | TRBJ2-6 | many | . | TRBV13
TGTGCCAGCAGCGCCGGACTAGCGGGCTACGAGCAGTACTTC | CASSAGLAGYEQYF | TRBJ2-7 | many | TRBD2 | TRBV9
TGCGCCAGCAGCCAAGAATCCTCCCGCTCTGGAAACACCATATATTTT | CASSQESSRSGNTIYF | TRBJ1-3 | many | . | TRBV4-3
TGTGCCAGTAGTAGCGGAGGCCTTTACGACGAGCAGTACTTC | CASSSGGLYDEQYF | TRBJ2-7 | many | . | TRBV19
TGCGCCAGCAGCCCGTTTGAGACACCTCTTCCCTACGAGCAGTACTTC | CASSPFETPLPYEQYF | TRBJ2-7 | many | . | TRBV5-1
TGTGCCAGCAGTGAATTGGAAGCGGGGGGCAGCACAGATACGCAGTATTTT | CASSELEAGGSTDTQYF | TRBJ2-3 | many | TRBD2 | TRBV25-1
TGTGCCAGCAGCTTACGAGCCACCCGTCCAGATACGCAGTATTTT | CASSLRATRPDTQYF | TRBJ2-3 | medium-sized | . | TRBV7-2
TGTGCCTGGAGTGTACTTGGTCAGGCTGAGCAGTTCTTC | CAWSVLGQAEQFF | TRBJ2-1 | many | . | TRBV30
TGCAGTGCCAGGGAAGTTGCAGGGGTTAAGCCCCAGCATTTT | CSAREVAGVKPQHF | TRBJ1-5 | many | . | TRBV20-1
TGTGCCAGCAGTGAAGCGCATAGGGGTCGTCAGCCCCAGCATTTT | CASSEAHRGRQPQHF | TRBJ1-5 | medium-sized | . | TRBV2
TGTGCCAGCAGCGGGGATGACATTGAAGCTTTCTTT | CASSGDDIEAFF | TRBJ1-1 | many | . | TRBV9
TGTGCCAGCAGTTTATTTAGCGGGAGTTCAGATACGCAGTATTTT | CASSLFSGSSDTQYF | TRBJ2-3 | few | TRBD2 | TRBV28
TGCAGCGTTGAAGGACCGAGGGGATACACTGAAGCTTTCTTT | CSVEGPRGYTEAFF | TRBJ1-1 | many | . | TRBV29-1
TGTGCCAGCAGCTTAGATGCGCGGAGCACAGATACGCAGTATTTT | CASSLDARSTDTQYF | TRBJ2-3 | many | . | TRBV7-9
TGTGCCAGCACTTCAAGGGAGGGGGCCGGCTACACCTTC | CASTSREGAGYTF | TRBJ1-2 | many | TRBD1 | TRBV6-6
TGTGCCAGCAGGCCACAGGGCAATCAGCCCCAGCATTTT | CASRPQGNQPQHF | TRBJ1-5 | many | . | TRBV2
TGTGCCAGCAGCCTCAAATTCACTGAAGCTTTCTTT | CASSLKFTEAFF | TRBJ1-1 | many | . | TRBV7-2
TGTGCCAGCAGACCAGGGGGGTCTGGGGCCAACGTCCTGACTTTC | CASRPGGSGANVLTF | TRBJ2-6 | many | . | TRBV5-4
TGCGCCAGCAGCCAAGTGCCTGCAACTAATGAAAAACTGTTTTTT | CASSQVPATNEKLFF | TRBJ1-4 | many | . | TRBV4-1
TGTGCCAGCCGAGTTTCGGGAGACTACGAGCAGTACTTC | CASRVSGDYEQYF | TRBJ2-7 | many | . | TRBV6-2/TRBV6-3
TGTGCCATCGGAAAGGGGGCGCCGAACGAGCAGTACTTC | CAIGKGAPNEQYF | TRBJ2-7 | many | TRBD1 | TRBV10-3
TGTGCCAGCAGCCAAACAGGGCTACCAGATACGCAGTATTTT | CASSQTGLPDTQYF | TRBJ2-3 | many | . | TRBV3-1
TGTGCCAGCAGCCACAGTGAAATGGGCGTGGAGACCCAGTACTTC | CASSHSEMGVETQYF | TRBJ2-5 | many | . | TRBV7-3
TGTGCCAGCAGTGCAGTGGGGGGCAGGGCTTTCGACCCGCTAAAGCAATACTTC | CASSAVGGRAFDPLKQYF | TRBJ2-7 | . | . | TRBV27
TGCAGTGCTAGAGATGTGGCTAGCGGGAGCTACGAGCAGTACTTC | CSARDVASGSYEQYF | TRBJ2-7 | many | TRBD2 | TRBV20-1